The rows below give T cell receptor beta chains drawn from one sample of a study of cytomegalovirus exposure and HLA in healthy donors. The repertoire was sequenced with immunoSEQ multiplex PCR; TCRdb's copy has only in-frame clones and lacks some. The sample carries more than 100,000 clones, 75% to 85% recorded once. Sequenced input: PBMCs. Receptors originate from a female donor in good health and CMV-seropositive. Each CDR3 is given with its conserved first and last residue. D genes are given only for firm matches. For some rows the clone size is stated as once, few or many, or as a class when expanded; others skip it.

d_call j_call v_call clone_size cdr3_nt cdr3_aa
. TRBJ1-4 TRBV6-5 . TGTGCCAGCAGCTCGGGAACTCGTGAACTGTTTTTT CASSSGTRELFF
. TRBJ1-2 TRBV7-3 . TGTGCCAGCAGCGGACAGTTTTTTAACTATGGCTACACCTTC CASSGQFFNYGYTF
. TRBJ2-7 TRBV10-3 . TGTGCCATCAGTGAGTGGGGAGACACCTACGAGCAGTACTTC CAISEWGDTYEQYF
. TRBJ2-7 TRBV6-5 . TGTGCCAGCAGTTACTCTTCCAGGGCGGACTACGAGCAGTACTTC CASSYSSRADYEQYF
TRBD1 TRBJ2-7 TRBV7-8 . TGTGCCAGCAGCTTATGGGACAGGGACCCCCCGCAGTACTTC CASSLWDRDPPQYF
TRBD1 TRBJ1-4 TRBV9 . TGTGCCAGCAGCCCCCGGTGGGGACAGGGGAACAGGCTGTTTTTT CASSPRWGQGNRLFF
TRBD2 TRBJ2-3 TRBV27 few TGTGCCAGCAGATTAGCGGGGGGCACATATACGCAGTATTTT CASRLAGGTYTQYF
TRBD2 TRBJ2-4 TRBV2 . TGTGCCAGCAGTGAACTAGCGGACCCAAACATTCAGTACTTC CASSELADPNIQYF
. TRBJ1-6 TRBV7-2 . TGTGCCAGCAGCTTAGGGGATAGGGGCGCGGGGAATTCACCCCTCCACTTT CASSLGDRGAGNSPLHF
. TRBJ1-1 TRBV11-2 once TGTGCCAGCAGCCCCAACCCCCGCGGCACTGAAGCTTTCTTT CASSPNPRGTEAFF
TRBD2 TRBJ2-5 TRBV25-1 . TGTGCCAGCCGGATCTCCGGGACTAGCGGGGAAGGGACCCAGTACTTC CASRISGTSGEGTQYF
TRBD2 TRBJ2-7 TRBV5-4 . TGTGCCAGCACTATTAGCGGGGGGGCGGGTAGATACGAGCAGTACTTC CASTISGGAGRYEQYF
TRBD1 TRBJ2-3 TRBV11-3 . TGTGCCAGCAGCCCGGGACAGGGATCGGGTGATACGCAGTATTTT CASSPGQGSGDTQYF
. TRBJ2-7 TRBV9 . TGTGCCAGCAGCGGGACAACCTCCTCCTACGAGCAGTACTTC CASSGTTSSYEQYF
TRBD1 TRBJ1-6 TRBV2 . TGTGCCAGCCAACCACGGACAGGGTCAAGATCACCCCTCCACTTT CASQPRTGSRSPLHF
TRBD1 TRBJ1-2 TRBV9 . TGTGCCAGCAGCCAAATGACAGGGGCTGGCTACACCTTC CASSQMTGAGYTF
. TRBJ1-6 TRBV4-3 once TGCGCCAGCAGCCTCACTTTAAATTCACCCCTCCACTTT CASSLTLNSPLHF
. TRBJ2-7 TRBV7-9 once TGTGCCAGCAGCATACAGGGATACGAGCAGTACTTC CASSIQGYEQYF
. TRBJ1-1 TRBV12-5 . TGTGCTAGTGGTTTGGTAAGGGAGGGGGCTTTCTTT CASGLVREGAFF
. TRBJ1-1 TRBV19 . TGTGCCAGTAGTATAACACCGCGGGTGCTCATAATGAACACTGAAGCTTTCTTT CASSITPRVLIMNTEAFF
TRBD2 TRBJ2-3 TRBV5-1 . TGCGCCAGCAGCTCCCCCGGGGCGGGGGGCTACACGCAGTATTTT CASSSPGAGGYTQYF
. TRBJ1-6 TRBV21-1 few TGTGCCAGCAGCAAAGCGGCCCCCCAGGGGGGCCCAGCGGGCTCCTATAATTCACCCCTCCACTTT CASSKAAPQGGPAGSYNSPLHF
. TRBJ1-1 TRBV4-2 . TGTGCCAGCAGCGCGCAATTTCAGGGGTTAACTGAAGCTTTCTTT CASSAQFQGLTEAFF
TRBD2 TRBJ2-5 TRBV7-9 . TGTGCCAGCAGGCGGACTAGCGGGGGGGGAAATCAAGAGACCCAGTACTTC CASRRTSGGGNQETQYF
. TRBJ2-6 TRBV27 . TGTGCCAGCAGTTTACGCAGGGCTGGGGCCAACGTCCTGACTTTC CASSLRRAGANVLTF
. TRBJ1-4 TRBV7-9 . TGTGCCAGCAGCACGACTAGGGAAAAACTGTTTTTT CASSTTREKLFF
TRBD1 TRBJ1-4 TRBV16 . TGTGCCAGCAGCCTTGGACAGGGGGCTGAAAAACTGTTTTTT CASSLGQGAEKLFF
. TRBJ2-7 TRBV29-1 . TGCAGCGTGACGTTACCGGGACACACCTCCTACGAGCAGTACTTC CSVTLPGHTSYEQYF
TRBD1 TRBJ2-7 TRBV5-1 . TGCGCCAGCAGCCTACAGGGACAGCCCTACGAGCAGTACTTC CASSLQGQPYEQYF
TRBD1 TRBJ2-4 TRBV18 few TGTGCCAGCTCACCACGACAGGGGATGGGCATTCAGTACTTC CASSPRQGMGIQYF
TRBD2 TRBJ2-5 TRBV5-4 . TGTGCCAGCAGCCCCCCCGGGACTAGCGGAGAGACCCAGTACTTC CASSPPGTSGETQYF
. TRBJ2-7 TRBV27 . TGTGCCAGCAGTTGGGCCGATGGGACATACGAGCAGTACTTC CASSWADGTYEQYF